These T cell receptor beta chains were read from a single sample in a study of CD8+CD57+ T cells in acquired aplastic anemia. Using its own MiXCR run on the reads, TCRdb lists one record per CDR3 protein. Altogether some 150,000 distinct CDR3 sequences are present, 71% being singletons, with the ten largest covering 35% to 60%. The sample consisted of sorted CD4+, CD8+, or CD8+CD57+ T cells (not recorded which) from PBMCs. All receptors derive from a human donor with aplastic anemia. CDR3s leave out the opening cysteine and the closing phenylalanine or tryptophan. Each record gives: J gene, V gene, CDR3 protein.

TRBJ1-2 | TRBV24-1 | ATSAVNYGYT
TRBJ2-7 | TRBV24-1 | ATSASLRAAEQY
TRBJ2-5 | TRBV24-1 | ATRGDGQETQY
TRBJ2-1 | TRBV15 | ATSRDFRQEQF
TRBJ2-2 | TRBV2 | ASSERTGELF
TRBJ1-6 | TRBV2 | ASSPQGQSNSPLH
TRBJ2-1 | TRBV7-8 | ASSYEGAARNEQF
TRBJ1-6 | TRBV2 | ANTGQNSPLH
TRBJ2-3 | TRBV7-9 | ASSSDRGTDTQY
TRBJ1-6 | TRBV25-1 | ASSRFGVGTGVNSPLH
TRBJ1-6 | TRBV5-1 | ASKRTGNSPLH
TRBJ1-6 | TRBV20-1 | SARDGVPLH
TRBJ2-2 | TRBV9 | ATSPPGGVRTGELF
TRBJ2-1 | TRBV19 | ASSTTSGRGTYNEQF
TRBJ2-7 | TRBV5-1 | ASSLGRDSEQY
TRBJ2-1 | TRBV24-1 | ATKHGTSGRNEQF
TRBJ1-5 | TRBV6-5 | ASSYSTLSGTRGNNQPQH
TRBJ2-7 | TRBV29-1 | SVVSGVNEQY
TRBJ1-1 | TRBV7-3 | ASSLAADRRLAF
TRBJ1-5 | TRBV7-3 | ASSPQGSGQPQH
TRBJ2-5 | TRBV2 | ASNGNGETQY
TRBJ1-5 | TRBV11-2 | ASSLDPGARQPQH
TRBJ1-5 | TRBV15 | ATSSWGQGNQPQH
TRBJ2-1 | TRBV15 | ATSTGTSGVAEQF
TRBJ2-7 | TRBV20-1 | SASPDYIRGYEQY